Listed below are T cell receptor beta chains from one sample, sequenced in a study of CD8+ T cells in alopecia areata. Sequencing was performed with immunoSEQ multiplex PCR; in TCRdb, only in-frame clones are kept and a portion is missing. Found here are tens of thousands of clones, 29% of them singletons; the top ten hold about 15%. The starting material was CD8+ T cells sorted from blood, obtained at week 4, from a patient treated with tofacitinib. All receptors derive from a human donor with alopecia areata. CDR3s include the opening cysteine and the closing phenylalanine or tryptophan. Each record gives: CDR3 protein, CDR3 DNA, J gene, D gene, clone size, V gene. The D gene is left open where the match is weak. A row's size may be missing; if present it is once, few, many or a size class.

CSVRDSNYNEQFF | TGCAGCGTTCGGGACAGTAACTACAATGAGCAGTTCTTC | TRBJ2-1 | TRBD1 | few | TRBV29-1
CASSQEREWNTGELFF | TGCGCCAGCAGCCAAGAGCGGGAGTGGAACACCGGGGAGCTGTTTTTT | TRBJ2-2 | TRBD2 | medium-sized | TRBV4-3
CASSETRGNLRETQYF | TGTGCCAGCAGTGAAACCCGGGGGAACCTACGGGAGACCCAGTACTTC | TRBJ2-5 | NA | NA | TRBV2
CASREGSGEAYEQYF | TGTGCCAGTAGAGAAGGATCGGGAGAAGCCTACGAGCAGTACTTC | TRBJ2-7 | NA | NA | TRBV19
CASSLPGLGLQYF | TGTGCCAGCAGTTTACCCGGACTAGGGCTTCAGTACTTC | TRBJ2-7 | TRBD2 | NA | TRBV27
CASSVASSGTVGELFF | TGTGCCAGCAGCGTAGCCTCTAGCGGGACGGTCGGGGAGCTGTTTTTT | TRBJ2-2 | TRBD2 | few | TRBV9
CASSLVGLGGELFF | TGTGCCAGCAGCTTGGTGGGGTTAGGCGGGGAGCTGTTTTTT | TRBJ2-2 | NA | NA | TRBV5-6
CASSLVGLAGGETQYF | TGTGCCAGCAGCTTGGTCGGGCTAGCGGGAGGAGAGACCCAGTACTTC | TRBJ2-5 | TRBD2 | NA | TRBV7-2
CSVEKPDRAYEQYF | TGCAGCGTTGAAAAACCGGACAGAGCCTACGAGCAGTACTTC | TRBJ2-7 | NA | few | TRBV29-1
CASSSRTSGEQETQYF | TGTGCCAGCAGCTCCCGGACTAGCGGAGAACAAGAGACCCAGTACTTC | TRBJ2-5 | TRBD2 | few | TRBV13
CASSLGTGYSNQPQHF | TGTGCCAGCAGCTTAGGCACGGGGTATAGCAATCAGCCCCAGCATTTT | TRBJ1-5 | NA | few | TRBV11-2
CAGGTSVYEQYF | TGTGCCGGCGGGACTAGCGTCTACGAGCAGTACTTC | TRBJ2-7 | TRBD2 | few | TRBV6-6
CASSVNPGEQYF | TGCGCCAGCAGCGTCAACCCGGGTGAGCAGTACTTC | TRBJ2-7 | NA | NA | TRBV4-1
CASSLGSSEQYF | TGTGCCAGCAGCTTGGGCTCAAGCGAGCAGTACTTC | TRBJ2-7 | NA | NA | TRBV11-2
CASSLESGPVGANVLTF | TGTGCCAGCAGCTTGGAATCCGGGCCCGTAGGGGCCAACGTCCTGACTTTC | TRBJ2-6 | NA | NA | TRBV5-4
CASSLGVTEAFF | TGTGCCAGCAGCTTAGGAGTCACTGAAGCTTTCTTT | TRBJ1-1 | NA | NA | TRBV11-2
CSVAGDTGELFF | TGCAGCGTTGCAGGGGACACCGGGGAGCTGTTTTTT | TRBJ2-2 | NA | NA | TRBV29-1
CSVDFGDTEAFF | TGCAGCGTTGATTTCGGCGACACTGAAGCTTTCTTT | TRBJ1-1 | NA | few | TRBV29-1
CASSLSSGVYTQYF | TGTGCCAGCAGCTTATCTAGCGGGGTATATACGCAGTATTTT | TRBJ2-3 | TRBD2 | many | TRBV7-8
CACRQTNYGYTF | TGTGCCTGTAGACAGACTAACTATGGCTACACCTTC | TRBJ1-2 | NA | once | TRBV30
CASSEPSTGYQETQYF | TGTGCCAGCAGTGAACCATCAACAGGGTACCAAGAGACCCAGTACTTC | TRBJ2-5 | NA | NA | TRBV2
CASSSGTGDTGELFF | TGTGCCAGCAGCTCCGGGACAGGGGACACCGGGGAGCTGTTTTTT | TRBJ2-2 | TRBD1 | NA | TRBV14
CASSALAGFSGANVLTF | TGTGCCAGCAGCGCGCTAGCGGGGTTCTCTGGGGCCAACGTCCTGACTTTC | TRBJ2-6 | TRBD2 | many | TRBV7-2
CASPVGLAGGSYEQYF | TGTGCCAGCCCCGTTGGGCTAGCGGGAGGGTCCTACGAGCAGTACTTC | TRBJ2-7 | TRBD2 | NA | TRBV27
CASSPPRQEASYEQYF | TGTGCCAGCTCACCACCTCGACAGGAGGCCTCCTACGAGCAGTACTTC | TRBJ2-7 | NA | NA | TRBV18
CASSVVPRRRSFPNQPQHF | TGTGCCAGCAGCGTAGTCCCCAGGAGGCGTTCGTTCCCGAATCAGCCCCAGCATTTT | TRBJ1-5 | NA | many | TRBV9
CASSQVAGGLSRSYEQYF | TGTGCCAGCAGCCAAGTCGCAGGCGGTCTATCCCGCTCCTACGAGCAGTACTTC | TRBJ2-7 | NA | NA | TRBV4-2
CASVPAPLNTEAFF | TGTGCCAGCGTACCCGCACCGTTGAACACTGAAGCTTTCTTT | TRBJ1-1 | NA | NA | TRBV7-6
CASGAYNEQFF | TGTGCCAGCGGAGCTTACAATGAGCAGTTCTTC | TRBJ2-1 | NA | many | TRBV9
CAWSTTGGGGYTF | TGTGCCTGGAGTACGACAGGAGGTGGTGGCTACACCTTC | TRBJ1-2 | NA | NA | TRBV30
CASTMSPGGGTDTQYF | TGTGCCAGCACCATGAGCCCGGGAGGGGGCACAGATACGCAGTATTTT | TRBJ2-3 | TRBD2 | few | TRBV9
CASSLAPQGVTDTQYF | TGTGCCAGCAGCTTAGCTCCACAGGGAGTAACAGATACGCAGTATTTT | TRBJ2-3 | NA | many | TRBV11-1
CASSVAGYPSGYTF | TGTGCCAGCAGCGTAGCAGGTTACCCGAGCGGCTACACCTTC | TRBJ1-2 | NA | NA | TRBV9
CSVHRDEQFF | TGCAGCGTACACAGGGATGAGCAGTTCTTC | TRBJ2-1 | NA | NA | TRBV29-1
CAWSHRGYEQYF | TGTGCCTGGAGTCATCGGGGGTACGAGCAGTACTTC | TRBJ2-7 | NA | once | TRBV30
CSAVSGELFF | TGCAGCGCCGTGTCGGGGGAGCTGTTTTTT | TRBJ2-2 | NA | few | TRBV29-1
CSAAASGSSYEQYF | TGCAGCGCCGCTGCGAGCGGGAGCTCCTACGAGCAGTACTTC | TRBJ2-7 | TRBD2 | NA | TRBV29-1
CASSPVSGNEQFF | TGCGCCAGCAGCCCTGTATCGGGGAATGAGCAGTTCTTC | TRBJ2-1 | NA | NA | TRBV4-1
CASRAPGGLQETQYF | TGTGCCAGCAGGGCGCCCGGGGGCCTTCAAGAGACCCAGTACTTC | TRBJ2-5 | NA | few | TRBV5-6
CSAPLGYYGYTF | TGCAGCGCTCCCCTAGGTTACTATGGCTACACCTTC | TRBJ1-2 | NA | NA | TRBV29-1
CAWSVGPYYEQYF | TGTGCCTGGAGTGTAGGCCCTTACTACGAGCAGTACTTC | TRBJ2-7 | NA | NA | TRBV30